A single sample gave rise to the 31 T cell receptor beta chains below, sequenced in a study of blood T cells in healthy people across ages. The second PCR ran roughly 6 to 12 cycles with a sample-barcoded 5' primer and J-beta primers. TCRdb reprocessed the 5' RACE reads with MiXCR, giving one entry per CDR3 protein. This repertoire shows hundreds of thousands of distinct CDR3 sequences, roughly 45% found once; its top ten account for 20% to 25%. Sequencing used blood. The source is a woman aged 55-69 years in good health.

This clonotype has at least ten counts. This chain uses TRBV20-1 with TRBJ2-4; D might be TRBD1 or TRBD2, each matching 5 bases. The V and J ends lost 5 bases and 9 bases respectively, with 23 bases between them. Germline V gives CDR1 DFQATT, CDR2 SNEGSKA (reference sequence). The CDR3 has 15 residues. CDR3 protein: CSAYRDRTSFGIQYF. The CDR3 coding sequence is TGCAGTGCTTACCGGGACCGCACGTCGTTCGGCATTCAGTACTTC.

The genes are TRBV20-1 and TRBJ2-5, with D unresolved. There are 14 residues in the CDR3. The germline V gene has CDR1 DFQATT and CDR2 SNEGSKA (reference sequence). V gave up 5 bases and J gave up 2 bases, with 15 bases separating them. The CDR3 DNA reads as TGCAGTGCTCCCAGCGCCAGCAGTCAAGAGACCCAGTACTTC. Amino acids: CSAPSASSQETQYF.

The chain employs TRBV13 and TRBJ2-1; 9 bases agree with TRBD1. Germline V gene sequence: CDR1 PRHDT, CDR2 FYEKMQ (reference sequence). J was trimmed by 4 bases and V by 5 bases; bases with no gene match: 6. CDR3 size: 15 residues. In nucleotides, the CDR3 is TGTGCCAGCAGCAAGCGGACAGGGGCATACAATGAGCAGTTCTTC. It specifies CASSKRTGAYNEQFF.

The CDR3: CASSHSTGGTEAFF. The CDR3 nucleotides read TGTGCCAGCAGCCACTCGACAGGGGGCACTGAAGCTTTCTTT. J is TRBJ1-1 and V is TRBV13, with 9 nucleotides matching TRBD1. Per the germline V gene, CDR1 is PRHDT and CDR2 is FYEKMQ (reference sequence). This CDR3 is built from 14 residues. J gave up 4 bases and V 5 bases, and 5 bases lay outside the gene matches.

The rearrangement uses TRBV20-1 and TRBJ2-4, with 7 bases lining up with TRBD1. The J call may be wrong; the DNA end is better matched by TRBJ2-7. The germline V gene encodes CDR1 DFQATT and CDR2 SNEGSKA (reference sequence). This CDR3 contains 14 residues. CDR3: CSAAPGQTNYEQYF. The CDR3 region has the DNA TGCAGTGCTGCGCCGGGACAGACGAACTACGAGCAGTACTTC.

The gene calls are TRBV20-1 and TRBJ2-1; no clear D. There are 13 residues in the CDR3. Germline V gives CDR1 DFQATT, CDR2 SNEGSKA (reference sequence). V lost 1 base, J lost 9 bases, and 13 bases lay in between. CDR3 in amino acids: CSARGGVVGEQFF. CDR3 nucleotides: TGCAGTGCTAGAGGTGGGGTTGTCGGTGAGCAGTTCTTC.

The table lists this clonotype with a few counts. V gene TRBV6-2 or TRBV6-3 combines with J gene TRBJ2-1; the D is unclear. Germline assignment: CDR1 MNHEY and CDR2 SVGEGT. V was pared by 4 bases and J by 2 bases, with 12 bases between. CDR3 length: 15 amino acids. CDR3 in DNA: TGTGCCAGCAGTTCCAGTCGCGGAACCTACAATGAGCAGTTCTTC. Protein sequence: CASSSSRGTYNEQFF.

This clonotype was seen repeatedly, ten times or more. The V call is TRBV4-2, the J call TRBJ2-7, with TRBD1 as a possible D gene (7 bases). The germline V and J ends were trimmed by 1 base and 5 bases, with 12 bases remaining between them. The CDR3 has 14 amino acids. Germline V gene lookup returns CDR1 LGHNA and CDR2 YNFKEQ. The CDR3 spells CASSQGQGGDEQYF. The CDR3 coding sequence is TGTGCCAGCAGCCAAGGACAGGGAGGCGACGAGCAGTACTTC.

The V gene is TRBV9, the J gene TRBJ2-3; 10 bases align to TRBD2. V dropped 4 bases and J dropped 0; count of bases not matched to a gene: 5. CDR3 length equals 16 residues. CDR1 and CDR2 from the germline V gene are SGDLS and YYNGEE. CDR3 DNA: TGTGCCAGCAGCCCTAGCGGGGGCCGTAGCACAGATACGCAGTATTTT. It is translated as CASSPSGGRSTDTQYF. Complete variable domain (other parts from reference TRBV9 and TRBJ2-3): DSGVTQTPKHLITATGQRVTLRCSPRSGDLSVYWYQQSLDQGLQFLIQYYNGEERAKGNILERFSAQQFPDLHSELNLSSLELGDSALYFCASSPSGGRSTDTQYFGPGTRLTVL.

This clonotype has just a few counts. The genes are TRBV10-3 and TRBJ2-5; 9 bases map to TRBD1. The J call may be in error: the DNA end matches TRBJ2-7 better. This CDR3 is 13 amino acids long. Germline V lookup: CDR1 ENHRY, CDR2 SYGVKD. Here the CDR3 DNA reads TGTGCCATCGCAGGACAGGGGATCTACGAGCAGTACTTC. It codes for CAIAGQGIYEQYF.

This chain uses TRBV4-2 with TRBJ2-1; D unresolved. The CDR3 has 12 amino acids. Germline CDR1 is LGHNA and CDR2 is YNFKEQ. Deletions cut 5 bases from V and 6 bases from J, with 8 bases between. The chain's CDR3 is CASSGISNEQFF. DNA of the CDR3: TGTGCCAGCAGCGGGATTTCCAATGAGCAGTTCTTC.

This clonotype came up many times. The chain combines TRBV4-1 with TRBJ1-4; TRBD1 aligns across 12 bases. V gave up 4 bases and J gave up 8 bases; unmatched junction bases: 2. The CDR3 runs to 14 residues. Per the germline V gene, CDR1 is MGHRA and CDR2 is YSYEKL. The CDR3 loop is CASSRGTGGEKLFF. CDR3 nucleotide sequence: TGCGCCAGCAGCCGCGGGACAGGGGGCGAAAAACTGTTTTTT.

This clonotype was counted between two and nine times. In DNA form, the CDR3 reads TGTGCCAGCAGCTTAGGCCCCCAGGGATCCTACGAGCAGTACTTC. Its translation: CASSLGPQGSYEQYF. The chain uses TRBV7-2 and TRBJ2-7; D possibly corresponds to TRBD1 (5 bases). Germline V gene lookup returns CDR1 SGHTA and CDR2 FQGNSA. V shed 1 base and J shed 1 base, with 11 bases lying between them. The CDR3 has 15 amino acids. Drawing the rest from reference TRBV7-2 and TRBJ2-7, the complete variable domain is GAGVSQSPSNKVTEKGKDVELRCDPISGHTALYWYRQSLGQGLEFLIYFQGNSAPDKSGLPSDRFSAERTGGSVSTLTIQRTQQEDSAVYLCASSLGPQGSYEQYFGPGTRLTVT.

The sample holds many counts of this clonotype. V and J are TRBV7-9 and TRBJ2-4, with 8 bases fitting TRBD2. This CDR3 contains 16 residues. Per the germline V gene, CDR1 is SEHNR and CDR2 is FQNEAQ (reference sequence). With V trimmed by 2 bases and J by 4 bases, 7 bases remained unmatched. CDR3 in amino acids: CASSLLSTSAKNIQYF. CDR3 nucleotides: TGTGCCAGCAGCTTACTGTCGACTAGCGCAAAAAACATTCAGTACTTC. The whole variable domain, remainder taken from reference TRBV7-9 and TRBJ2-4, is DTGVSQNPRHKITKRGQNVTFRCDPISEHNRLYWYRQTLGQGPEFLTYFQNEAQLEKSRLLSDRFSAERPKGSFSTLEIQRTEQGDSAMYLCASSLLSTSAKNIQYFGAGTRLSVL.

This clonotype was found a few times. This chain connects TRBV7-2 to TRBJ2-5, with D possibly being TRBD2 (6 bases). CDR1 SGHTA and CDR2 FQGNSA come from the germline V gene. This CDR3 has 14 residues. Trimming stripped 8 bases from V and 3 bases from J, with 16 bases between. CDR3 DNA sequence: TGTGCCAGCCGAGTGGCGCTAGCGAAAGAGACCCAGTACTTC. Its protein product is CASRVALAKETQYF.

To note about this clonotype: The junction shows a germline mismatch at one end, possibly a read error. The chain joins TRBV6-6 to TRBJ1-4; 10 bases agree with TRBD1. The CDR3 length is 15 residues. Germline assignment: CDR1 MNHNY and CDR2 SVGAGI (reference sequence). The CDR3 loop is CVSRPGQGPDEKLFF. The CDR3 DNA is TGTGTCAGCAGACCGGGACAGGGGCCGGATGAAAAACTGTTTTTT.

This rearrangement joins TRBV6-5 to TRBJ2-4; 7 nucleotides agree with TRBD1. Near its end, the DNA agrees better with TRBJ2-7, so the J call may be wrong. Germline-derived CDR1 and CDR2 are MNHEY and SVGAGI. This CDR3 comprises 14 residues. Written as DNA, the CDR3 is TGTGCCAGCTGGGCCGGGCAGGGGGCCTACGAGCAGTACTTC. Amino acid sequence: CASWAGQGAYEQYF.

This clonotype was recorded at least ten times. The chain carries TRBV7-2 and TRBJ2-3, with TRBD2 matching over 11 bases. The germline CDR1 and CDR2 sequences are SGHTA and FQGNSA. The CDR3 contains 19 residues. V gave up 0 bases and J gave up 10 bases; unmatched junction bases: 18. CDR3 nucleotide sequence: TGTGCCAGCAGCTTAGCTCTTAGCGGGAGGGGAGGGATGAGCACATCGCAGTATTTT. Its protein product is CASSLALSGRGGMSTSQYF.

The chain carries TRBV7-2 and TRBJ2-4; possible D gene TRBD2, 5 bases. The end of the DNA aligns better with TRBJ2-7, so the J call may be wrong. This CDR3 has 13 amino acids. Germline assignment: CDR1 SGHTA and CDR2 FQGNSA. This CDR3 is CASSFTAAYEQYF. For the CDR3, the DNA is TGTGCCAGCAGCTTTACAGCGGCCTACGAGCAGTACTTC.

The V and J genes are TRBV3-1 and TRBJ1-1, with a possible D match to TRBD1 (5 bases). Germline CDR1 reads LGHDT; CDR2 reads YNNKEL (reference sequence). CDR3 length: 14 residues. The V gene lost 4 bases and the J gene lost 6 bases, with 15 bases spanning the gap. DNA for the CDR3: TGTGCCAGCAGCCCACAGGAGGGAAGGGCTGAAGCTTTCTTT. Translated, it gives CASSPQEGRAEAFF.

This clonotype appeared a single time. The chain links TRBV9 to TRBJ2-7; D possibly matches TRBD1 or TRBD2 (5 bases each). The better agreement between TRBJ2-5 and the DNA end casts doubt on the J call. The germline gives CDR1 SGDLS, CDR2 YYNGEE. The CDR3 has 16 amino acids. DNA of the CDR3: TGTGCCAGCAGCCTCGGGACGGGCTTTGCCCAAGAGACCCAGTACTTC. It is translated as CASSLGTGFAQETQYF.

This clonotype was seen a few times. V gene TRBV3-1 combines with J gene TRBJ2-7, with TRBD1 matching over 9 bases. Germline CDR1 and CDR2: LGHDT and YNNKEL (reference sequence). The CDR3 is 15 residues long. The V gene end was trimmed by 4 bases and the J gene end by 3 bases; junction bases not matched to a gene: 7. In DNA form, the CDR3 reads TGTGCCAGCAGCCTGGGGACAGGGAGATTCTACGAGCAGTACTTC. Translation gives CASSLGTGRFYEQYF.

The V gene is TRBV3-1, the J gene TRBJ2-5; D is ambiguous. CDR3 length: 15 amino acids. V was pared by 0 bases and J by 0 bases, with 8 bases between. Germline CDR1 LGHDT, CDR2 YNNKEL (reference sequence). The CDR3 is CASSQDLQNQETQYF. The CDR3 bases are TGTGCCAGCAGCCAAGATTTACAGAACCAAGAGACCCAGTACTTC.

This chain uses TRBV6-5 with TRBJ2-5; 10 nucleotides line up with TRBD2. The CDR3 is made up of 16 amino acids. Germline V gene data show CDR1 as MNHEY and CDR2 as SVGAGI. The V and J ends lost 6 bases and 12 bases, in that order; junction bases with no gene match: 19. CDR3 protein: CASSRDLAGVRNEKYF. The DNA for the CDR3 is TGTGCCAGCAGCCGGGACCTAGCGGGAGTGCGGAATGAGAAGTACTTC.

The V and J genes are TRBV5-1 and TRBJ2-7; D unresolved. The germline V gene has CDR1 SGHRS and CDR2 YFSETQ. The CDR3 runs to 14 residues. Trimming cost V 4 bases and J 2 bases, with 13 bases left between them. In DNA, the CDR3 is TGCGCCAGCAGCCACACAATAGGCACCTACGAGCAGTACTTC. Protein product: CASSHTIGTYEQYF.

A few counts support this clonotype. The rearrangement uses TRBV20-1 and TRBJ1-2; D is unclear. CDR1 and CDR2 (germline): DFQATT, SNEGSKA (reference sequence). Trimming pared 0 bases from V and 4 bases from J, leaving 6 bases between. This CDR3 has 12 amino acids. This chain's CDR3 is CSARDRSYGYTF. For the CDR3, the DNA is TGCAGTGCTAGAGATCGGAGCTATGGCTACACCTTC.

This clonotype was seen a handful of times. V gene TRBV20-1 combines with J gene TRBJ2-3; tentatively, D is TRBD2 (7 bases). There are 16 residues in the CDR3. Looked up from germline, CDR1 is DFQATT and CDR2 is SNEGSKA (reference sequence). V was pared by 3 bases and J by 2 bases, with 18 bases between. Written as DNA, the CDR3 is TGCAGTGCTAGGGGGGGGGCGGGAGTAACCACAGATACGCAGTATTTT. Encoded protein: CSARGGAGVTTDTQYF.

The genes are TRBV2 and TRBJ2-3; 10 bases are a match to TRBD2. The V segment lost 8 bases and the J segment 4 bases; nucleotides outside the gene matches: 6. Looked up from germline, CDR1 is SNHLY and CDR2 is FYNNEI. The CDR3 sequence is 14 residues long. The CDR3 nucleotides read TGTGCCAGCTATGGGCTAGCGGGAGCAGATACGCAGTATTTT. Its protein product is CASYGLAGADTQYF.

This clonotype was seen more than once but under ten times. The V call is TRBV3-1, the J call TRBJ2-1; no firm D call. The germline CDR1 and CDR2 sequences are LGHDT and YNNKEL (reference sequence). This CDR3 region has 15 residues. Trimming took 0 bases from V and 8 from J, leaving 14 bases between them. The chain's CDR3 is CASSQELAPTHEQFF. DNA of the CDR3: TGTGCCAGCAGCCAAGAACTGGCCCCGACTCATGAGCAGTTCTTC.

Turning to this clonotype: The junction shows a germline mismatch at one end, possibly a read error. The V call is TRBV7-2, the J call TRBJ2-3; no reliable D call. CDR1 and CDR2 from the germline V gene are SGHTA and FQGNSA. This CDR3 is built from 15 residues. CDR3 sequence (DNA): TGTGCCAGCAGCTTAGCGCGGCAGAACACAGAGACGCAGTATTTT. Translated, it gives CASSLARQNTETQYF.

In this sample, this clonotype turned up a few times. The rearrangement links TRBV5-1 to TRBJ2-2, with a tentative D call TRBD2 (5 bases). Trimming took off 4 bases at V and 5 bases at J, with 15 bases between the two ends. Germline-derived CDR1 and CDR2 are SGHRS and YFSETQ. CDR3 size: 15 residues. The CDR3 DNA is TGCGCCAGCAGCCGAGACACCTCGGGGACCGGGGAGCTGTTTTTT. Encoded protein: CASSRDTSGTGELFF.